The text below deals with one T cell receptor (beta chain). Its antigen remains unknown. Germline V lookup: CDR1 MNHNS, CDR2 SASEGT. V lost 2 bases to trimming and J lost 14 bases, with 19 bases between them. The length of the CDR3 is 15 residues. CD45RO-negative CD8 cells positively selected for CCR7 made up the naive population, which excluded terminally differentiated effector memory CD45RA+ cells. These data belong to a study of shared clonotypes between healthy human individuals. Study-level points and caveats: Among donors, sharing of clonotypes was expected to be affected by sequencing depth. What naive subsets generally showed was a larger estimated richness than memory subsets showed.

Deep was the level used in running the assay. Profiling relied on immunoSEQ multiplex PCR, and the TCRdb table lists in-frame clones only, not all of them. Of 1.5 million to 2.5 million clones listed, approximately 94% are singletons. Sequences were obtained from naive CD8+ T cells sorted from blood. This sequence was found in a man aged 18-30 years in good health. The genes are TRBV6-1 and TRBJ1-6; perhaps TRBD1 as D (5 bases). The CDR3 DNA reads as TGTGCCAGCAGTGAATCGGGCGACAGACTTTCCTCCCTCCACTTT. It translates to CASSESGDRLSSLHF.